The entry that follows covers one T cell receptor beta chain sequence. The data were taken from a study of blood T cell repertoires in COVID-19. Across the whole study: Material from acute and convalescent COVID-19 was sourced from the United States, Italy and Spain. PBMCs, B-cell-depleted T cells, or T cells provided the cDNA or gDNA that made up the material.

The CDR3 spans 15 residues. Per germline, CDR1 MDHEN and CDR2 SYDVKM. V gave up 6 bases and J gave up 3 bases; unmatched junction bases: 6. Profiled with immunoSEQ multiplex PCR; TCRdb holds only in-frame clones, not every one. The sample records about 310,000 clones, roughly 87% being singletons. Sequencing was carried out using peripheral blood. This sequence was found in a man aged 18 to 29 with active or convalescent COVID-19. The V and J genes are TRBV28 and TRBJ2-3; 10 bases line up with TRBD1. The CDR3 nucleotides read TGTGCCAGCAGCCCCCGGGACAGGGGAACAGATACGCAGTATTTT. Translation gives CASSPRDRGTDTQYF.